The rows below give T cell receptor beta chains drawn from one sample of a study of regulatory T cells in long-lasting Graves disease. One entry per CDR3 protein, called by TCRdb with MiXCR from the multiplex PCR reads. The data show about 340,000 distinct CDR3 sequences, with around a fifth seen just once and about 29% held by the top ten. The source was peripheral blood mononuclear cells (PBMCs), collected when the disease was refractory, from a patient treated with antithyroid drugs. These receptors were obtained from a female donor with Graves disease. CDR3s include the opening cysteine and the closing phenylalanine or tryptophan. The D gene is left open where the match is weak. Not all rows give a size; the values are once, few, many and, for expanded clones, a class.

D	J	size	V	DNA	CDR3
NA	TRBJ2-5	many	TRBV20-1	TGCAGTGCTAGCGTTGGGCGTGGGGTCCAAGAGACCCAGTACTTC	CSASVGRGVQETQYF
NA	TRBJ1-6	few	TRBV5-1	TGCGCCAGCAGCTTGGGCATTTCCCATTCACCCCTCCACTTT	CASSLGISHSPLHF
NA	TRBJ2-5	many	TRBV12-3/TRBV12-4	TGTGCCAGCTCCTTAAGCATGGAGGAGACCCAGTACTTC	CASSLSMEETQYF
TRBD2	TRBJ2-7	many	TRBV28	TGTGCCAGCAGTCCCGTATTAAAGTCTAGCGGGAGCCACGAGCAGTACTTC	CASSPVLKSSGSHEQYF
NA	TRBJ2-5	few	TRBV29-1	TGCAGCGGAGGGGTCGCAAGGGAGTCCCAGTACTTC	CSGGVARESQYF
NA	TRBJ1-1	few	TRBV4-2	TGTGCCAGCAGCCAAGAAGGGTACCATCGCCTGAACACTGAAGCTTTCTTT	CASSQEGYHRLNTEAFF
TRBD1	TRBJ1-6	few	TRBV5-6	TGTGCCAGCAGCTTCCGTGACAGGGTCTGGTCACCCCTCCACTTT	CASSFRDRVWSPLHF
NA	TRBJ1-1	NA	TRBV19	TGTGCCAGTAGTATAGCTTCGAGGGGCGGGACTGAAGCTTTCTTT	CASSIASRGGTEAFF
TRBD1	TRBJ1-5	many	TRBV7-8	TGTGCCAGCAGCGAGGGTAGGGGGCGCCGTCAGCCCCAGCATTTT	CASSEGRGRRQPQHF
NA	TRBJ1-2	many	TRBV7-2	TGTGCCAGCAGCACCCCAGGGAGGCTGGAGGGCTACACCTTC	CASSTPGRLEGYTF
TRBD2	TRBJ2-5	many	TRBV7-7	TGTGCTAGCAGCTGGGGGGTAGCGGGAGGTCGCGGTGAGACCCAGTACTTC	CASSWGVAGGRGETQYF
NA	TRBJ2-1	few	TRBV28	TGTGCCAGCAGTTCGCCGGGAGCTGCGAATTTCTACAATGAGCAGTTCTTC	CASSSPGAANFYNEQFF
NA	TRBJ1-1	many	TRBV27	TGTGCCAGCAGTTTAGGGGCGGCGGTCGGCACTGAAGCTTTCTTT	CASSLGAAVGTEAFF
NA	TRBJ2-5	NA	TRBV19	TGTGCCAGCGCCCCCTGGGTTAGCGAGTACCAAGAGACCCAGTACTTC	CASAPWVSEYQETQYF
NA	TRBJ2-5	many	TRBV6-1	TGTGCCAGCAGTGATCTCCCAGGAGAGACCCAGTACTTC	CASSDLPGETQYF
TRBD1	TRBJ1-1	NA	TRBV30	TGTGCCTGGCAAACAGGGGGCTTCTATGCTGAAGCTTTCTTT	CAWQTGGFYAEAFF
NA	TRBJ1-6	many	TRBV24-1	TGTGCCACCAGTGATTTGCCGAATTCACCCCTCCACTTT	CATSDLPNSPLHF
NA	TRBJ1-1	few	TRBV5-1	TGCGCCAGCAGCGATGGATTCCGGCTTAATACTGAAGCTTTCTTT	CASSDGFRLNTEAFF
TRBD1	TRBJ2-5	many	TRBV24-1	TGTGCCACCACCCTAGACAGGGGCCAAGAGACCCAGTACTTC	CATTLDRGQETQYF
NA	TRBJ2-7	few	TRBV20-1	TGCAGTGCTAGAGTTCGGGTTGCGACCTACGAGCAGTACTTC	CSARVRVATYEQYF
TRBD1	TRBJ2-1	once	TRBV5-5	TGTGCCAGCAGCTCGGACAGGCGGAATGAGCAGTTCTTC	CASSSDRRNEQFF
NA	TRBJ1-1	many	TRBV18	TGTGCCAGCTCAGACGTATTTGGCAGCCGTGAGACTGAAGCTTTCTTT	CASSDVFGSRETEAFF
NA	TRBJ1-1	few	TRBV30	TGTGCCTGGAGGGTGAACTCCTACACTGAAGCTTTCTTT	CAWRVNSYTEAFF
TRBD1	TRBJ2-5	many	TRBV7-9	TGTGCCAGCAGCTCAGCCGGGACAGCAGAGACCCAGTACTTC	CASSSAGTAETQYF
TRBD2	TRBJ2-5	many	TRBV5-1	TGTGCCAGCAGCTTGGCGGGAGTGGGGGAGACCCAGTACTTC	CASSLAGVGETQYF
NA	TRBJ2-2	many	TRBV27	TGTGCCAGCAGTTCTCGACCAGGGGGGACGAGCACCGGGGAGCTGTTTTTT	CASSSRPGGTSTGELFF
NA	TRBJ1-2	few	TRBV4-1	TGCGCCAGCAGCCAAGATAGGGGATGGACGTGGGGCTACACCTTC	CASSQDRGWTWGYTF
NA	TRBJ1-6	few	TRBV4-1	TGCGCCAGCAGCCAACCGTACGGCCTCACACCCCTCCACTTT	CASSQPYGLTPLHF